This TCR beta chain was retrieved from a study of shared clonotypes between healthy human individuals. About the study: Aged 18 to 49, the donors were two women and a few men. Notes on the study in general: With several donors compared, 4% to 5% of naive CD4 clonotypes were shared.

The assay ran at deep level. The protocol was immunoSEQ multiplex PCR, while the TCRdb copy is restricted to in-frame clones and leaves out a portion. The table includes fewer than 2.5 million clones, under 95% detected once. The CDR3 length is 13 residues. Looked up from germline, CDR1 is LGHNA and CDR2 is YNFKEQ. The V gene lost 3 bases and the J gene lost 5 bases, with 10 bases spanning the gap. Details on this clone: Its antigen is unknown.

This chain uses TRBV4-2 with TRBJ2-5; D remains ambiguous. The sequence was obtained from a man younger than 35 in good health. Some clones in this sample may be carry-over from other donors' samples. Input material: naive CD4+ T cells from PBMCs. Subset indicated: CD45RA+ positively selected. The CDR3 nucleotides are TGTGCCAGCAGCCAGGCCACGTTGGAGACCCAGTACTTC. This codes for CASSQATLETQYF.